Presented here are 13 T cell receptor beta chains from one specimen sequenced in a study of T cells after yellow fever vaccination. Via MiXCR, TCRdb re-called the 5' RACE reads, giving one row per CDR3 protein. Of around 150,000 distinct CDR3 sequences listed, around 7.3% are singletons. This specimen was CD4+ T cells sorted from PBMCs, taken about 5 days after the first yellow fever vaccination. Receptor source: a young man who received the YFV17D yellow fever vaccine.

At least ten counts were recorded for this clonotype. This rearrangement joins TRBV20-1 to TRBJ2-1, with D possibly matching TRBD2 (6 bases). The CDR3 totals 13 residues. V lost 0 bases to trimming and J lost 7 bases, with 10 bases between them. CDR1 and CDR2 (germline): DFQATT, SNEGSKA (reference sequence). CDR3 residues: CSARDPGRNEQFF. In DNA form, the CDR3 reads TGCAGTGCTAGAGACCCAGGGAGGAATGAGCAGTTCTTC.

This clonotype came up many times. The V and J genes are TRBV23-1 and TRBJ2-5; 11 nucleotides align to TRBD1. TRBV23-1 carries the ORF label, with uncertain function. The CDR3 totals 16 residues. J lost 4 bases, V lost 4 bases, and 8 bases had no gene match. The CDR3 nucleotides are TGCGCCAGCAGTCCGTCCCAGGGACAGGGGGGAGAGACCCAGTACTTC. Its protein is CASSPSQGQGGETQYF.

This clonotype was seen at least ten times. CDR3 coding DNA: TGTGCCAGCACACGTCCGCGACTAGCGTCAGATACGCAGTATTTT. Amino acids: CASTRPRLASDTQYF. The chain carries TRBV7-2 and TRBJ2-3; 8 nucleotides match TRBD2. The V gene end was trimmed by 7 bases and the J gene end by 4 bases; junction bases not matched to a gene: 10. The CDR3 has 15 residues. CDR1 SGHTA and CDR2 FQGNSA come from the germline V gene.

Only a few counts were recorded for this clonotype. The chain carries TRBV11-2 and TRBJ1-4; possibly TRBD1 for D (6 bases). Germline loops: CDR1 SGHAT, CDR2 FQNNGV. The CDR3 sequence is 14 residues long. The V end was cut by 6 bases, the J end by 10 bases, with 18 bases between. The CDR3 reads CASRTIRDTGKLFF. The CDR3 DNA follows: TGTGCCAGCAGGACAATCCGGGACACGGGAAAACTGTTTTTT.

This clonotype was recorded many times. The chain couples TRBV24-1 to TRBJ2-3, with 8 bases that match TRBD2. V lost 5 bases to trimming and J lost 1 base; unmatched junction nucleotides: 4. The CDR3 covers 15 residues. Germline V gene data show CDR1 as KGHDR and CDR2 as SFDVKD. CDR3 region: CATSAPAGGTDTQYF. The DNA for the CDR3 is TGTGCCACCAGTGCTCCAGCGGGGGGCACAGATACGCAGTATTTT.

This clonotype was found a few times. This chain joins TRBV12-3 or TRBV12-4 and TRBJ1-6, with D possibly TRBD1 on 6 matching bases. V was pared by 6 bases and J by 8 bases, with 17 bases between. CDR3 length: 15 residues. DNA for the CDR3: TGTGCCAGCAGCCCTTGGGTGGGGGCTTATTCACCCCTCCACTTT. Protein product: CASSPWVGAYSPLHF.

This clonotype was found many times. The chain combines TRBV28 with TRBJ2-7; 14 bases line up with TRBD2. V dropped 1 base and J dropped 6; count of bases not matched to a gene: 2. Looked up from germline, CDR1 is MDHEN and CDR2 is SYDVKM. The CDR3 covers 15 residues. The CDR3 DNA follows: TGTGCCAGCAGTTTATCGGGACTAGCGGGGGTCGAGCAGTACGTC. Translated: CASSLSGLAGVEQYV.

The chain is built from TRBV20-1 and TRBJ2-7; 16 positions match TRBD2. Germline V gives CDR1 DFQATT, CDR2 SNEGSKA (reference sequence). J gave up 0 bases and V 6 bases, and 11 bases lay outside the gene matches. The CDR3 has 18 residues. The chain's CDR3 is CSATGTSGGVTSSYEQYF. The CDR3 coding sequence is TGCAGTGCAACTGGGACTAGCGGGGGGGTGACCTCCTCCTACGAGCAGTACTTC.

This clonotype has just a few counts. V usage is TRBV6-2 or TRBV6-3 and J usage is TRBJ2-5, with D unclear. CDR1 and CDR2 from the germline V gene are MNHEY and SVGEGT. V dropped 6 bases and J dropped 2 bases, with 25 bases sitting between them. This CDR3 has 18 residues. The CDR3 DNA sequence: TGTGCCAGCAGCCTCCTCTCAATTCCGTCGAGGTCTCAAGAGACCCAGTACTTC. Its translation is CASSLLSIPSRSQETQYF.

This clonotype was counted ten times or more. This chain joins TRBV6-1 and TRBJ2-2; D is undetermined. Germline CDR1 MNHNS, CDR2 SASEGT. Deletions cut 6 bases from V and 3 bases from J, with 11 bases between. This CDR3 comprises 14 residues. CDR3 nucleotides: TGTGCCAGCAGAAAGGCCCCGGACACCGGGGAGCTGTTTTTT. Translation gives CASRKAPDTGELFF.

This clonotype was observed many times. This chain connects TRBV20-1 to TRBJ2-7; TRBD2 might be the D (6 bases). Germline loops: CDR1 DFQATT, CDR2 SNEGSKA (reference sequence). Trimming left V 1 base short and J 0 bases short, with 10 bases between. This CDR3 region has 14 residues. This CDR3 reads CSARAEGSSYEQYF. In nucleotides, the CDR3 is TGCAGTGCTAGAGCGGAGGGCAGCTCCTACGAGCAGTACTTC.

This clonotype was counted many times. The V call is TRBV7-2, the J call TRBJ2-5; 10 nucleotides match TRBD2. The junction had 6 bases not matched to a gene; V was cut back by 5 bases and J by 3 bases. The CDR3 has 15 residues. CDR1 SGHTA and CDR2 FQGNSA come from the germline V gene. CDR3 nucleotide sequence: TGTGCCAGCAGCGGGTGGACTAGCGGAAAAGAGACCCAGTACTTC. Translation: CASSGWTSGKETQYF.

DNA for the CDR3: TGTGCCAGCAGCTTAGAAAGGGGGAGCAATCAGCCCCAGCATTTT. It specifies CASSLERGSNQPQHF. The chain uses TRBV7-2 and TRBJ1-5; D may be TRBD1 (6 bases). V lost 1 base and J lost 1, with 8 bases in between. Germline values: CDR1 SGHTA, CDR2 FQGNSA. This CDR3 spans 15 amino acids. Full variable domain (missing parts from reference TRBV7-2 and TRBJ1-5): GAGVSQSPSNKVTEKGKDVELRCDPISGHTALYWYRQSLGQGLEFLIYFQGNSAPDKSGLPSDRFSAERTGGSVSTLTIQRTQQEDSAVYLCASSLERGSNQPQHFGDGTRLSIL.